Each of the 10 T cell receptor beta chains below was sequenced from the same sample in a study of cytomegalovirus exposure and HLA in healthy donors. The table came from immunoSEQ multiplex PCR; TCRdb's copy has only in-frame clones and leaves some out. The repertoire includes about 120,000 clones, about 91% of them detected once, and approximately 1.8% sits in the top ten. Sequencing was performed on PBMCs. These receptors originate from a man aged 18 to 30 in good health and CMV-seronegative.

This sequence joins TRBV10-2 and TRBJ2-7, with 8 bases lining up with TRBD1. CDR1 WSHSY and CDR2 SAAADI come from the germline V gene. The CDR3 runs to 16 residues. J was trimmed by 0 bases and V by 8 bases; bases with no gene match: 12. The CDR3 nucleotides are TGCGCCAGCCTAGTACCGACAGGGGAGAGCTCCTACGAGCAGTACTTC. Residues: CASLVPTGESSYEQYF.

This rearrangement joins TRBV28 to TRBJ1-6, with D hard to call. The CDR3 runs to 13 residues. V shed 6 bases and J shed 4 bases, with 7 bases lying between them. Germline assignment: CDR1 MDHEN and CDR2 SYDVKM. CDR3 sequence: CASRVQYNSPLHF. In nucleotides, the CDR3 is TGTGCCAGCAGGGTACAATATAATTCACCCCTCCACTTT.

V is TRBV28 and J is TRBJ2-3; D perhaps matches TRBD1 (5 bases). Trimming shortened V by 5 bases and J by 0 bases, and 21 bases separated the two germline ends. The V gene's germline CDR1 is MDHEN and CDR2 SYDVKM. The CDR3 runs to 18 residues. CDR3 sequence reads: CASSPGAGLFDSTDTQYF. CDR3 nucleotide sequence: TGTGCCAGCAGTCCTGGCGCAGGGCTTTTTGATAGCACAGATACGCAGTATTTT.

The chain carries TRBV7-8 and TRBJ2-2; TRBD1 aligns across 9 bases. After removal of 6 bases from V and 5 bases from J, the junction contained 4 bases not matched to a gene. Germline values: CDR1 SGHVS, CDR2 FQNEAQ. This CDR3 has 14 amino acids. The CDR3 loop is CASRNRGRTGELFF. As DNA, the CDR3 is TGTGCCAGCAGGAACAGGGGGCGAACCGGGGAGCTGTTTTTT.

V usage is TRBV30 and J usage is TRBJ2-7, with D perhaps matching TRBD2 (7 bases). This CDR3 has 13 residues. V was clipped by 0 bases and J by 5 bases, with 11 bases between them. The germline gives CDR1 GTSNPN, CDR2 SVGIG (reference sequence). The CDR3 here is CAWSVRGRDEQYF. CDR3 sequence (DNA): TGTGCCTGGAGTGTAAGGGGGAGGGACGAGCAGTACTTC.

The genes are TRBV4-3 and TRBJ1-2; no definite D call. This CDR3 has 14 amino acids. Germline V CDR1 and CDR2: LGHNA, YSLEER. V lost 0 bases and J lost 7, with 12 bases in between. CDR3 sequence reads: CASSQDSISPGYTF. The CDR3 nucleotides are TGCGCCAGCAGCCAAGATTCTATATCGCCTGGCTACACCTTC.

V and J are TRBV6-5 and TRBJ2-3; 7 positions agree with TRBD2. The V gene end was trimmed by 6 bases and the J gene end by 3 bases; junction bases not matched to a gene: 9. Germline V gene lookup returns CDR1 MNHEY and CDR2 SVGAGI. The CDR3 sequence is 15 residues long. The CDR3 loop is CASSAGTTVTDTQYF. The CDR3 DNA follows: TGTGCCAGCAGCGCCGGGACTACCGTGACAGATACGCAGTATTTT.

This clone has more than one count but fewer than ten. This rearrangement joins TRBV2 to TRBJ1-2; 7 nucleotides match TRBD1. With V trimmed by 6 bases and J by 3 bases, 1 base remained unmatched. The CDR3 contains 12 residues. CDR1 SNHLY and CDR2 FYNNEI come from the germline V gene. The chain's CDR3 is CASSQGDYGYTF. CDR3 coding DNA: TGTGCCAGCAGCCAGGGGGACTATGGCTACACCTTC.

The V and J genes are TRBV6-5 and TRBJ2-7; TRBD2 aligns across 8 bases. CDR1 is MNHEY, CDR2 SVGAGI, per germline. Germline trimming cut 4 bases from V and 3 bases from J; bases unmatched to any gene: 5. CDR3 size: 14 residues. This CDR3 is CASSLAGINYEQYF. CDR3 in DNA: TGTGCCAGCAGTTTAGCGGGGATTAACTACGAGCAGTACTTC.

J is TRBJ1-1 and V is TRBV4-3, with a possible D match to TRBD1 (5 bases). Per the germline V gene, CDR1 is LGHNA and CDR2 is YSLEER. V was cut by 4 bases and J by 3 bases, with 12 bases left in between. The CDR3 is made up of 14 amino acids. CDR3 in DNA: TGCGCCAGCAGCCCCCGGGAGGGGCACACTGAAGCTTTCTTT. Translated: CASSPREGHTEAFF.